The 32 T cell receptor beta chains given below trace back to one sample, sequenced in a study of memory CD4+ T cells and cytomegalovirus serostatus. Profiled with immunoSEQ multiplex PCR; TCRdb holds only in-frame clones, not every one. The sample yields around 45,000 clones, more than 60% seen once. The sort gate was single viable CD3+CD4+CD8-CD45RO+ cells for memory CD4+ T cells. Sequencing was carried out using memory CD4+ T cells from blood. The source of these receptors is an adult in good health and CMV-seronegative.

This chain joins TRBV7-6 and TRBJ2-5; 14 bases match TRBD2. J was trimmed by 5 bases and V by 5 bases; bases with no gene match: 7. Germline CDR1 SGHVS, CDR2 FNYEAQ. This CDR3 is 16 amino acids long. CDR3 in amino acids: CASSPGTSGGWETQYF. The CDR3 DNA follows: TGTGCCAGCAGCCCCGGGACTAGCGGGGGCTGGGAGACCCAGTACTTC.

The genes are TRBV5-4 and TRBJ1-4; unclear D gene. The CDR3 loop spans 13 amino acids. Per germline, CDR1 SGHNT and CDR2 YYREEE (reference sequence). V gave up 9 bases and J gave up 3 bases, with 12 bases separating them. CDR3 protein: CATSVRANEKLFF. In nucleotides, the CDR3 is TGTGCCACCTCAGTGAGGGCTAATGAAAAACTGTTTTTT.

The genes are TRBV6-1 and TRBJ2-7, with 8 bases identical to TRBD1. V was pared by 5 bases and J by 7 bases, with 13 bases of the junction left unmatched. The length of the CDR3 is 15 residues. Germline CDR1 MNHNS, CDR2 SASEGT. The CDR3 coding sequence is TGTGCCAGCAGTTCCCTGCCGACAGGGGCCCATGAGCAGTACTTC. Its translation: CASSSLPTGAHEQYF.

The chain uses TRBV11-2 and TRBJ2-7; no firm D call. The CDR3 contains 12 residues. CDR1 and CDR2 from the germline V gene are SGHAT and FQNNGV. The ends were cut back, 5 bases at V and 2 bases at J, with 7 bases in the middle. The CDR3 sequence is CASSRSPYEQYF. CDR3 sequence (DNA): TGTGCCAGCAGCCGATCCCCCTACGAGCAGTACTTC.

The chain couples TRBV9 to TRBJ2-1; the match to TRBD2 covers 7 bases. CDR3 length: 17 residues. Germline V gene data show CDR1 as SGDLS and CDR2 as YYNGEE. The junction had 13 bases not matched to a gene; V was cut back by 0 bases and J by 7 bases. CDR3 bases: TGTGCCAGCAGCGTAGATCCGGCTAGCGGAGTGAAAAATGAGCAGTTCTTC. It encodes CASSVDPASGVKNEQFF.

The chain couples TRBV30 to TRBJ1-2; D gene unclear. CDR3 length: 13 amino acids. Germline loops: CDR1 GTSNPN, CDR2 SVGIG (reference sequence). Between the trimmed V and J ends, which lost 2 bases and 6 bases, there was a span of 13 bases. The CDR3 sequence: CAWSRQPGDGYTF. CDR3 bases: TGTGCCTGGAGTAGACAACCTGGGGATGGCTACACCTTC.

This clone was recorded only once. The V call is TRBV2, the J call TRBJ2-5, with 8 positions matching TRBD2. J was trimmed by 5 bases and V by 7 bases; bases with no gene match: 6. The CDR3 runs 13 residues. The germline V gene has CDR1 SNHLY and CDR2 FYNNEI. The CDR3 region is CASIRTSWETQYF. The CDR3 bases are TGTGCCAGCATTCGGACTAGCTGGGAGACCCAGTACTTC. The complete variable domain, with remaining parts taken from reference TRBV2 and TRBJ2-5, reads EPEVTQTPSHQVTQMGQEVILRCVPISNHLYFYWYRQILGQKVEFLVSFYNNEISEKSEIFDDQFSVERPDGSNFTLKIRSTKLEDSAMYFCASIRTSWETQYFGPGTRLLVL.

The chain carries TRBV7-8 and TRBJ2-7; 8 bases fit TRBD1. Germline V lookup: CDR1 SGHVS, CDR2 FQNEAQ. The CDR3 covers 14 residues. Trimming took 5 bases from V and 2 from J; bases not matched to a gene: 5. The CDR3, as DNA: TGTGCCAGCAGCAAGGGACAGGAAACCTACGAGCAGTACTTC. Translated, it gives CASSKGQETYEQYF. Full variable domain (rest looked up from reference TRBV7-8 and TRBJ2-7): GAGVSQSPRYKVAKRGQDVALRCDPISGHVSLFWYQQALGQGPEFLTYFQNEAQLDKSGLPSDRFFAERPEGSVSTLKIQRTQQEDSAVYLCASSKGQETYEQYFGPGTRLTVT.

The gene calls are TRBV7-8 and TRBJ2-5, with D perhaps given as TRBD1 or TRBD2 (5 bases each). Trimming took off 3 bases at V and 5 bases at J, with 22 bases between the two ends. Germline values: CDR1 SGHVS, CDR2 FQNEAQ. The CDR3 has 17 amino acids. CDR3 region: CASSFLPPGTYSETQYF. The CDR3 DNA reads TGTGCCAGCAGCTTCCTCCCCCCCGGGACGTATTCGGAGACCCAGTACTTC.

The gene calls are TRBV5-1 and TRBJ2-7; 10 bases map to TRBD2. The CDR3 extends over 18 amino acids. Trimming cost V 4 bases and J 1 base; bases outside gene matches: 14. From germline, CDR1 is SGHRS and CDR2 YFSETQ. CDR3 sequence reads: CASSLHRSGGAGSYEQYF. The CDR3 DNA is TGCGCCAGCAGCCTCCATCGGAGCGGGGGGGCCGGTTCCTACGAGCAGTACTTC.

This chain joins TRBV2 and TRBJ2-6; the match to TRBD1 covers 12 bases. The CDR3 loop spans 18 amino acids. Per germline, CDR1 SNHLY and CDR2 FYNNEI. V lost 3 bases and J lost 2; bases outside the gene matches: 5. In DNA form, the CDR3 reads TGTGCCAGCAGTGATACCGGGACAGGGGGCACTGGGGCCAACGTCCTGACTTTC. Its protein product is CASSDTGTGGTGANVLTF.

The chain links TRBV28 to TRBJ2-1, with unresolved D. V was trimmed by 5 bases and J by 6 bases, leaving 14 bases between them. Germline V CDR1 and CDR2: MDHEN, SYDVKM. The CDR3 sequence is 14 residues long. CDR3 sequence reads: CASSLGYVGNEQFF. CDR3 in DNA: TGTGCCAGCAGTCTGGGGTACGTCGGCAATGAGCAGTTCTTC.

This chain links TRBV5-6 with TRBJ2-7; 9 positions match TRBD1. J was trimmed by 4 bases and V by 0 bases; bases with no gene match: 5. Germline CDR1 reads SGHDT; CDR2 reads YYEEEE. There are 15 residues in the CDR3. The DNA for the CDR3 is TGTGCCAGCAGCTTGGGAGGACAGGGGCGGTACGAGCAGTACTTC. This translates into CASSLGGQGRYEQYF. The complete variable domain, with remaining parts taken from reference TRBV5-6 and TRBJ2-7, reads DAGVTQSPTHLIKTRGQQVTLRCSPKSGHDTVSWYQQALGQGPQFIFQYYEEEERQRGNFPDRFSGHQFPNYSSELNVNALLLGDSALYLCASSLGGQGRYEQYFGPGTRLTVT.

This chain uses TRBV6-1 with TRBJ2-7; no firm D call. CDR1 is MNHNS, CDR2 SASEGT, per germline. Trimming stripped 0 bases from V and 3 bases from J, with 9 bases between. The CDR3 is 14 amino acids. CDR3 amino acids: CASSEALRSYEQYF. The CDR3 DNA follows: TGTGCCAGCAGTGAAGCTCTGAGGAGCTACGAGCAGTACTTC.

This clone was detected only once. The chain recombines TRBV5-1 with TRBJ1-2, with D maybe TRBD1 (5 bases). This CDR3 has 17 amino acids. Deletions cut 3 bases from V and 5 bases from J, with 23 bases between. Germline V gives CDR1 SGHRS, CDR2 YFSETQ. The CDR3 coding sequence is TGCGCCAGCAGCTCCGAGGGGTTGGGGGATTTCAAATATGGCTACACCTTC. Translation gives CASSSEGLGDFKYGYTF.

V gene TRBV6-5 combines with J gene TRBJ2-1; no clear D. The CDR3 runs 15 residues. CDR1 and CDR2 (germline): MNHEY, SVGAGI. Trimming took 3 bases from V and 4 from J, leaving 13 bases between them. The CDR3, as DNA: TGTGCCAGCAGTTATCTCAGTTCATCTTACAATGAGCAGTTCTTC. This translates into CASSYLSSSYNEQFF.

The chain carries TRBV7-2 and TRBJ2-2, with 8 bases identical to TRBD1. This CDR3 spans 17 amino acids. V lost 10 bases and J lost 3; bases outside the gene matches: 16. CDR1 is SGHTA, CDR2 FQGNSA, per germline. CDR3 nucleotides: TGTGCCACCCCCAACCCAGGGGGCCGATGGGACACCGGGGAGCTGTTTTTT. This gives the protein CATPNPGGRWDTGELFF.

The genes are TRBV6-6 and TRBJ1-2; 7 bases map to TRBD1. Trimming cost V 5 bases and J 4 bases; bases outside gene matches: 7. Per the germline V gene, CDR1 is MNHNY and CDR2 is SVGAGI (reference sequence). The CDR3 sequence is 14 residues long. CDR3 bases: TGTGCCAGCAGTGCAGACAGGGTGGGCTATGGCTACACCTTC. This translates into CASSADRVGYGYTF.

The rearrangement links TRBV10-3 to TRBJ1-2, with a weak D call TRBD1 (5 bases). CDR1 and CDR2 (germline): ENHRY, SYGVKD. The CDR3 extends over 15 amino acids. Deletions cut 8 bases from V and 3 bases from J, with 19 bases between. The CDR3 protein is CAISSSGKIYYGYTF. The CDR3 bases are TGTGCCATCTCCTCGTCAGGGAAAATATACTATGGCTACACCTTC.

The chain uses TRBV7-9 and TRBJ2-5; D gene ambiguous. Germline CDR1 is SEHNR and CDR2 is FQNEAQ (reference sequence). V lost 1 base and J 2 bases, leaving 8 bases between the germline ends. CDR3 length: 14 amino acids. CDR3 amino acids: CASSLGLAQETQYF. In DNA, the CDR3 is TGTGCCAGCAGCTTAGGTCTGGCACAAGAGACCCAGTACTTC.

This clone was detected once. This CDR3 is CASSDSSRGSRFF. The CDR3 DNA reads TGTGCCAGCAGTGACTCGAGTCGAGGGAGTCGGTTCTTC. The V and J genes are TRBV6-4 and TRBJ2-1, with D possibly being TRBD2 (5 bases). CDR1 is MRHNA and CDR2 is SNTAGT in the germline V gene. The CDR3 is 13 residues long. The V and J ends lost 0 bases and 15 bases respectively, with 15 bases between them.

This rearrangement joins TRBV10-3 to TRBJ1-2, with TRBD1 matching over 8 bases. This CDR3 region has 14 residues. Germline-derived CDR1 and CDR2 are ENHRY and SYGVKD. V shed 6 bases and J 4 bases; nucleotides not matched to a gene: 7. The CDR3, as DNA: TGTGCCATCAGCTTTACAGGGGGTAGCTATGGCTACACCTTC. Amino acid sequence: CAISFTGGSYGYTF.

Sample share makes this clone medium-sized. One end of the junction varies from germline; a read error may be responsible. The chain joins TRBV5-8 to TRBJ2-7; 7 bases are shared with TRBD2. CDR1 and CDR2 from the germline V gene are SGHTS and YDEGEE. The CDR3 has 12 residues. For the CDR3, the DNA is TGTGCCAGCAGCTTGGTGGGAGGACTAGAGCACTTC. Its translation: CASSLVGGLEHF.

CDR3 DNA: TGTGCCAGCAGTGAAACAGGGATTGCTCAGCCCCAGCATTTT. Translation: CASSETGIAQPQHF. The chain couples TRBV2 to TRBJ1-5; D is possibly TRBD1 (6 bases). The V gene lost 2 bases and the J gene lost 6 bases, with 11 bases spanning the gap. Germline V gives CDR1 SNHLY, CDR2 FYNNEI. The CDR3 sequence is 14 residues long.

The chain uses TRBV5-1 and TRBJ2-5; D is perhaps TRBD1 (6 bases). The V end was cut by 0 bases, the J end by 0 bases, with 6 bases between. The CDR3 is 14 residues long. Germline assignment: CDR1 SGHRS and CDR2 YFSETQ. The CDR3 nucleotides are TGCGCCAGCAGCTTGGGGACAGACCAAGAGACCCAGTACTTC. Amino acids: CASSLGTDQETQYF.

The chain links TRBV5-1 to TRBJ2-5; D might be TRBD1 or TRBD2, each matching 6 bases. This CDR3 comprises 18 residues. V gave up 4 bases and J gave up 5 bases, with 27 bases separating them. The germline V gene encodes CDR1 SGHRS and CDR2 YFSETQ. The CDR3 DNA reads TGCGCCAGCAGCGGACCGACGCAAGGGGGGATATTTCGGGAGACCCAGTACTTC. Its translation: CASSGPTQGGIFRETQYF.

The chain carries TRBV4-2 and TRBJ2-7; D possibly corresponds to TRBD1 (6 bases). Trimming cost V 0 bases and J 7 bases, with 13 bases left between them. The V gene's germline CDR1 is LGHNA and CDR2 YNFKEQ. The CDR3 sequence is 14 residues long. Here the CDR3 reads CASSQDWQGWEQYF. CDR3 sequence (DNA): TGTGCCAGCAGCCAAGATTGGCAGGGGTGGGAGCAGTACTTC.

CDR3 loop: CASSLDTGITEAFF. CDR3 bases: TGTGCCAGCAGCTTGGACACAGGGATCACTGAAGCTTTCTTT. The chain has TRBV5-6 and TRBJ1-1; a weak D match, TRBD1 (6 bases). CDR1 and CDR2 (germline): SGHDT, YYEEEE. The CDR3 consists of 14 residues. The V and J ends lost 0 bases and 4 bases respectively, with 10 bases between them.

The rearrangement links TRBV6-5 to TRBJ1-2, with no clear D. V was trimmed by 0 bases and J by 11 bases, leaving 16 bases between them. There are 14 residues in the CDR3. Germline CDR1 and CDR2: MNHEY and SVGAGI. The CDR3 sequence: CASSYSRSELRYTF. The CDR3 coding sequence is TGTGCCAGCAGTTACTCGAGGTCAGAGCTACGGTACACCTTC.

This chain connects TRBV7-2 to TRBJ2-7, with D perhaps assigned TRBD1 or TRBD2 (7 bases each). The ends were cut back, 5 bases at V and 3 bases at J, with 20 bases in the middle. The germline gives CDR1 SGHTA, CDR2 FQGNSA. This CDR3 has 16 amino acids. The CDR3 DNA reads TGTGCCAGCAGCCCGGGGACAGCGGGGCCTTTCTACGAGCAGTACTTC. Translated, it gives CASSPGTAGPFYEQYF.

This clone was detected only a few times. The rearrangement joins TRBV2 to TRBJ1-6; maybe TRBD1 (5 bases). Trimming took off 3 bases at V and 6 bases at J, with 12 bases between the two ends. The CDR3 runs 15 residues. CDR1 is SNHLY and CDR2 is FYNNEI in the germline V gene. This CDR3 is CASSESGTSNSPLHF. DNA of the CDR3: TGTGCCAGCAGTGAGTCCGGGACCTCTAATTCACCCCTCCACTTT.

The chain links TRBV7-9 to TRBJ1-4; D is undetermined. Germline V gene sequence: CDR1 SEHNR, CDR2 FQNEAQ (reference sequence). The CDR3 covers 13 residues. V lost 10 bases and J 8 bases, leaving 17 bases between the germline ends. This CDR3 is CAILAGPGEKLFF. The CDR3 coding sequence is TGTGCCATCTTAGCTGGTCCGGGAGAAAAACTGTTTTTT.